This note documents a single T cell receptor (beta chain) sequence. What it binds is not known. These data originate in a study of T cells in Graves' hyperthyroidism and ophthalmopathy. General observations from the study: The model made its ophthalmopathy prediction, and onset followed a median about 6.8 months later.

It was RNA transcripts that yielded the amplified TCR beta CDR3 regions. The primer set for the first-round RT-PCR of the TCR CDR3 was HTBI. TCRdb reprocessed the multiplex PCR reads with MiXCR, giving one entry per CDR3 protein. The data show a few hundred thousand distinct CDR3 sequences, with approximately 15% seen just once and roughly 3% held by the top ten. The CDR3 runs 15 residues. Trimming pared 7 bases from V and 7 bases from J, leaving 20 bases between. Germline V lookup: CDR1 MNHNS, CDR2 SASEGT. Enrolled ophthalmopathy patients presented with a Clinical Activity Score of at least 3, a NOSPECS grade of at least 4, and disease duration under 3 months. For the diagnoses, clinical symptoms, serum thyroxine and TRAb, thyroid ultrasound and orbital computed tomography were used. Fresh peripheral blood, around 9.3 ml of it, supplied the PBMCs.

The sequenced sample consisted of blood. This sequence joins TRBV6-1 and TRBJ2-1; perhaps TRBD2 as D (5 bases). The sequence was collected from a middle-aged woman with Graves' ophthalmopathy. In DNA, the CDR3 is TGTGCCAGCACCAAAGGGCTGGGTGAGGGTAATGAGCAGTTCTTC. Its protein is CASTKGLGEGNEQFF.